This TCR beta chain was retrieved from a study of cytomegalovirus exposure and HLA in healthy donors (dated by TCRdb to the late 2010s). Regarding the study in general: According to an earlier analysis of 587 of the donors, 150 million to 200 million T cells yielded 117 million unique TCR beta sequences and 250 to 350 Gb of sequence data. Among a few hundred genotyped donors of the cohort, an average of around 240,000 unique TCR beta nucleotide sequences were sequenced per donor, about a sixth of them non-productive. Every repertoire in the discovery cohort had been generated on one and the same sequencing platform. Approximately 310 gigabases of sequencing data and approximately 91 million unique TCR sequences made up an early release that covered 640 HLA-typed donors. Rather than using new phenotypic data, the later analysis identified candidate immune exposures from TCR beta sequences and from how often those sequences occurred across donors. HLA typing included class I and class II loci at four-digit resolution. Of the 300 to 500 genotyped donors, 81% were placed in the genetic ancestry cluster associated with self-reported Caucasian donors. Genome-wide SNP genotypes for about 65% of the 666 donors were used in a later genetic analysis, which treated that subset as a discovery cohort. The study was designed to test whether signatures of past pathogen exposure could be identified by cataloging public T cell receptors. Donor age, sex, ethnicity and CMV serostatus were compiled alongside the repertoire data. In a later analysis, previously published TCR beta repertoires from several hundred donors were re-analyzed and high-resolution HLA genotyping was added so that TCR occurrence patterns could be studied. The study profiled the T cell repertoires of around 700 subjects by immunosequencing and related them to cytomegalovirus serostatus. In an earlier analysis of roughly 600 of the donors, high-throughput TCR beta sequencing was used to judge whether each TCR beta V gene segment behaved as functional or pseudogenic. Typing coverage differed by locus: A, B, C, DRB1 and DQB1 were typed in about 629-640 donors, DQA1 in about 500, DPA1 in some 600, and DPB1 in just under 480. Four to six DR-DQ haplotypes were handled as single units for association and clustering, since linkage in the cohort was strong. High-throughput TCR immunosequencing, statistical association of individual TCRs with disease status, and machine learning were combined to predict cytomegalovirus infection status. In addition to the first cohort of 666 subjects, a separate validation cohort of approximately 130 different subjects was used.

The method was the immunoSEQ multiplex PCR assay. For the multiplex PCR, a mixture combining 60 forward primers for TCR Vbeta segments and 13 reverse primers for TCR Jbeta segments was used. Amplification of the CDR3 region of rearranged TCR beta genes was performed with a multiplex PCR assay on genomic DNA. Amplified TCR beta libraries were sequenced as 87-base-pair reads on the Illumina HiSeq System. On the authors' methods: In a later analysis, some 80 million unique TCR beta chains were counted across the 500 to 850 repertoires, and about 9.9 million of these chains were shared by at least two donors. A nearest-neighbor algorithm error-corrected the raw reads and collapsed the reads into unique sequences, merging closely related sequences to remove PCR and sequencing errors. CDR3 sequences were aligned to IMGT reference sequences to assign V, D and J gene segments. For a sequence to be retained, a match of at least six nucleotides was required to both a V gene segment and a J gene segment. A rearrangement counted as productive if the CDR3 had no stop codons and remained in frame with V and J, and every other rearrangement counted as non-productive. Following IMGT convention, CDR3 was defined as the stretch from the second conserved V-encoded cysteine to the conserved J-encoded phenylalanine. In an earlier analysis of just under 600 of the donors, sequences lacking an unambiguous match to a single V gene segment were excluded. In an earlier analysis of more than 500 of the donors, a V segment was called functional when productive rearrangements were above 56.7%, and segregating when the standard deviation between donors exceeded 5%. A statistical classification framework was built for diagnosing cytomegalovirus status from the catalog of TCR beta chain sequences. V and J gene assignment, in a later analysis, came from comparing TCR nucleotide sequences with IMGT/GENE-DB human TR gene sequences. In a later analysis, CDR3 sequences and most-parsimonious VDJ recombination scenarios were assigned using the TCRdist pipeline. In a later analysis, every TCR beta chain was defined by the combination of its CDR3 amino acid sequence and its V-gene family, and reads without a unique V-gene family were dropped. A later analysis removed 500 to 600 highly shared, low-generation-probability nucleotide sequences to deal with suspected cross-contamination and a sequencing artifact. A later analysis calculated a clonal expansion index for each public chain from normalized within-repertoire ranks of inferred template counts. Generation probabilities in a later analysis came from a VDJ recombination model fitted to out-of-frame rearrangements, and those results were checked against IGoR. A later analysis scored TCR-TCR, TCR-HLA and TCR-CMV co-occurrence with hypergeometric tests, applying a repertoire-size bias correction to TCR pairs. To estimate false discovery rates, a later analysis permuted the HLA or CMV assignments 20 times. A later analysis grouped co-occurring TCRs with DBSCAN, adding TCRdist sequence similarity when clustering within HLA-allele-positive subsets. Repertoires with fewer than 30,000 or more than 120,000 public chains were left out of co-occurrence clustering, as were four to six repertoires with anomalous nucleotide sharing. The clones in this table, taken by TCRdb from immuneACCESS, are in-frame only. Not every clone is retained; where verified, under half of the shortfall comes from an unresolved V gene, and the cause of the rest is unknown. The V and J calls and the clone size are those of that table, but D and trimming were determined from the DNA. In all, the sample holds 35,000 to 40,000 clones, and roughly four fifths of those were seen once. Clones ranked in the top ten supply more than 7% of the sample.

The cohort was made up of hundreds of healthy bone marrow donors. At the time of sampling, every cohort member was nominally healthy, though immune exposures that went unrecorded were likely present. The donor was CMV seropositive and belonged to the group of 250 to 300 seropositive cohort members. Each donor provided a peripheral blood sample, and peripheral blood mononuclear cells were used for TCR beta sequencing. The Qiagen DNeasy Blood Extraction Kit was used to extract genomic DNA from the blood cell samples. V loses 3 bases, J loses 2 bases, and the germline ends lie 7 bases apart. Via the germline V gene, CDR1 is KGHSH and CDR2 LQKENI. The CDR3 runs 13 residues from the cysteine to the phenylalanine. CDR3 DNA is the only sequence kept; it has 39 bases, read in frame from the first base. A word on this clone: Its antigen remains undetermined. Base qualities are not at hand, and no much larger clone is one base apart.

The study at large found these results: In an earlier analysis of approximately 590 of the donors, most TCR beta V segments were observed in productive rearrangements about 90% or about 30% of the time, broadly matching IMGT annotations. When HLA alleles, especially DR and DQ, strongly co-occurred, TCR associations were difficult to assign to individual alleles. Some IMGT-functional V segments, including TRBV6-2 and TRBV6-3, could not be distinguished by the 87-base-pair reads and were therefore excluded. The classifier was reported to diagnose cytomegalovirus status with high specificity and sensitivity in both the original cohort and the validation cohort. CMV serostatus was the only immune exposure information available for the cohort. Sequencing depth was assumed to be roughly uniform across donors in the presence/absence analyses, though that assumption may not hold. Specific HLA alleles were associated with 15,000 to 20,000 TCR beta sequences at a false discovery rate of 0.05 in a later analysis. In this cohort, only TCR beta chains were sequenced, and detectable features were limited by the absence of alpha or paired-chain data. A later genetic analysis reported fewer N-insertions in productive TCRs among donors in an Asian-associated ancestry cluster than the roughly 700-donor mean. Because HLA typing was missing for some donors at each locus, association tests included only the typed subset. In a later genetic analysis, a missense DCLRE1C variant was associated with V-gene and J-gene trimming of TCR beta chains, and the association was replicated in an independent cohort. Most TCR sequences were seen in very few donors, while some public TCRs were found in many individuals. A later analysis found that TCR association rates varied across HLA loci, with DRB1 alleles showing the most associated TCRs and HLA-C alleles the fewest. In a later analysis, HLA-associated TCR beta chains were found to be more clonally expanded and to have lower generation probabilities than equally common non-associated chains. Three of the identified cytomegalovirus-associated TCR beta chains were confirmed in vitro to be specific for cytomegalovirus antigens. Because counts were too low, some 16 rarely observed V segments, including chromosome 9 orphons, were excluded from the earlier analysis of 587 of the donors. The study listed 150 to 200 TCR beta chains as associated with cytomegalovirus. A further reported finding was that TCR beta sequences accurately predicted the HLA-A and HLA-B alleles for most subjects in the first cohort. Several of the top co-occurrence clusters appeared to be linked to parvovirus B19, influenza, CMV and Epstein-Barr virus, according to a later analysis. According to a later analysis, most CMV-associated TCR beta chains appeared to be HLA-restricted, and the HLA associations seemed to be driven largely by CMV exposure. A cluster of highly shared sequence variants was judged likely to represent a technical artifact of the sequencing pipeline. According to the authors, the approach could potentially be generalized to other disease states and immunological phenotypes. Correlated functional status among segregating V segments might be attributable to linkage disequilibrium, but an unknown experimental factor could not be ruled out.

The sequence was obtained from a woman aged 25 to 39 in good health and CMV-seropositive. This chain joins TRBV18 to TRBJ1-1, with no confidently assigned D gene. Sequences were obtained from PBMCs. The DNA sequence is TGTGCCAGCTCACCCCCAGAAAACACTGAAGCTTTCTTT. The resulting protein is CASSPPENTEAFF.